The 30 T cell receptor beta chains below come from one sample, sequenced in a study of cytomegalovirus exposure and HLA in healthy donors. Sequencing used immunoSEQ multiplex PCR; TCRdb keeps in-frame clones, though not all of them. The data contain around 75,000 clones, just under 85% of them singletons. Sequencing input: PBMCs. All receptors derive from a man aged 25 to 45 in good health and CMV-seronegative.

The genes are TRBV5-1 and TRBJ2-7; D possibly corresponds to TRBD2 (5 bases). Germline V lookup: CDR1 SGHRS, CDR2 YFSETQ. The length of the CDR3 is 13 residues. V lost 0 bases and J 5 bases, leaving 9 bases between the germline ends. The CDR3 spells CASSLGVRDEQYF. The CDR3 coding sequence is TGCGCCAGCAGCTTGGGAGTGCGGGACGAGCAGTACTTC. Combining the CDR3 with reference TRBV5-1 and TRBJ2-7 gives the whole variable domain KAGVTQTPRYLIKTRGQQVTLSCSPISGHRSVSWYQQTPGQGLQFLFEYFSETQRNKGNFPGRFSGRQFSNSRSEMNVSTLELGDSALYLCASSLGVRDEQYFGPGTRLTVT.

The gene calls are TRBV4-1 and TRBJ1-2; 7 bases map to TRBD1. The length of the CDR3 is 15 residues. CDR1 and CDR2 from the germline V gene are MGHRA and YSYEKL. V dropped 1 base and J dropped 1; count of bases not matched to a gene: 3. CDR3 nucleotide sequence: TGCGCCAGCAGCCAAGTTGACAGGGATAACTATGGCTACACCTTC. This gives the protein CASSQVDRDNYGYTF.

The chain is built from TRBV5-4 and TRBJ2-3, with 9 bases fitting TRBD1. Germline V gene data show CDR1 as SGHNT and CDR2 as YYREEE (reference sequence). After removal of 5 bases from V and 5 bases from J, the junction contained 12 bases not matched to a gene. This CDR3 is built from 16 residues. As DNA, the CDR3 is TGTGCCAGCAGGGGGACAGGGTTAAGGACTGGAGATACGCAGTATTTT. Protein product: CASRGTGLRTGDTQYF.

Comment on this clone: The junction differs from germline at one of its ends, possibly a read error. This sequence joins TRBV7-7 and TRBJ2-5, with D possibly being TRBD2 (5 bases). The germline V gene has CDR1 SSHAT and CDR2 FNYEAQ (reference sequence). This CDR3 has 14 amino acids. CDR3 protein: CASSLRLGGETQYF. The CDR3 DNA reads as TGTGCTAGCAGCTTAAGACTGGGCGGGGAGACCCAGTACTTC.

This chain joins TRBV27 and TRBJ2-7, with 7 positions matching TRBD1. CDR3 length equals 17 residues. Per the germline V gene, CDR1 is MNHEY and CDR2 is SMNVEV (reference sequence). The ends lost 4 bases at V and 4 bases at J; junction bases unmatched: 16. The DNA for the CDR3 is TGTGCCAGCAGTTCAACAGGGGAGACGAAGCTGGGTTACGAGCAGTACTTC. Translation gives CASSSTGETKLGYEQYF.

V is TRBV4-2 and J is TRBJ1-1; tentative D call: TRBD1 (6 bases). Trimming stripped 1 base from V and 1 base from J, with 10 bases between. This CDR3 contains 15 residues. Germline CDR1 is LGHNA and CDR2 is YNFKEQ. The CDR3 reads CASSQADRRNTEAFF. The CDR3 DNA reads TGTGCCAGCAGCCAAGCTGACAGGAGGAACACTGAAGCTTTCTTT.

This chain links TRBV11-1 with TRBJ2-3; TRBD2 is a possible D gene (6 bases). The V end was cut by 1 base, the J end by 3 bases, with 11 bases between. The CDR3 loop spans 15 amino acids. Germline V CDR1 and CDR2: SGHAT, FQDESV (reference sequence). CDR3 in DNA: TGTGCCAGCAGCTTAGGGTGGCGGGGAACAGATACGCAGTATTTT. It codes for CASSLGWRGTDTQYF.

The chain joins TRBV10-3 to TRBJ1-2, with D possibly being TRBD1 (5 bases). CDR1 and CDR2 from the germline V gene are ENHRY and SYGVKD. The length of the CDR3 is 11 residues. V was cut by 4 bases and J by 6 bases, with 6 bases left in between. The DNA of the CDR3 is TGTGCCATCAGTGTAGGGGATGGCTACACCTTC. It is translated as CAISVGDGYTF.

This chain links TRBV11-2 with TRBJ2-7; D is unresolved. The CDR3 contains 14 residues. The germline CDR1 and CDR2 sequences are SGHAT and FQNNGV. Trimming took off 2 bases at V and 2 bases at J, with 10 bases between the two ends. CDR3 amino acids: CASSLIPEAYEQYF. CDR3 DNA: TGTGCCAGCAGCTTAATTCCAGAGGCCTACGAGCAGTACTTC.

This chain connects TRBV2 to TRBJ1-4; weak D call: TRBD1 (6 bases). This CDR3 has 17 residues. Germline lookup yields CDR1 SNHLY and CDR2 FYNNEI. Trimming pared 7 bases from V and 8 bases from J, leaving 26 bases between. DNA of the CDR3: TGTGCCAGCACCGGGAGGGGTCCAGGGGCCGCCGGGGAAAAACTGTTTTTT. This gives the protein CASTGRGPGAAGEKLFF.

V and J are TRBV9 and TRBJ2-1; 13 nucleotides match TRBD2. CDR3 length: 14 residues. The V gene end was trimmed by 4 bases and the J gene end by 10 bases; junction bases not matched to a gene: 5. The germline V gene encodes CDR1 SGDLS and CDR2 YYNGEE. CDR3 protein: CASSPPGLAGEQFF. The CDR3 DNA reads TGTGCCAGCAGCCCACCGGGACTAGCGGGAGAGCAGTTCTTC.

This chain links TRBV19 with TRBJ2-1, with D hard to call. CDR3 length: 11 amino acids. The ends were cut back, 9 bases at V and 7 bases at J, with 10 bases in the middle. Germline CDR1 is LNHDA and CDR2 is SQIVND (reference sequence). CDR3 coding DNA: TGTGCCAGAGAGATATGGAATGAGCAGTTCTTC. This encodes CAREIWNEQFF.

The chain has TRBV2 and TRBJ1-2; tentative D call: TRBD1 (5 bases). Trimming pared 10 bases from V and 6 bases from J, leaving 12 bases between. In germline, CDR1 is SNHLY, CDR2 FYNNEI. The CDR3 has 11 amino acids. CDR3 DNA sequence: TGTGCCACCCGTCCAGGGAATGGCTACACCTTC. It yields the protein CATRPGNGYTF.

This sequence joins TRBV5-1 and TRBJ1-6; tentative D call: TRBD1 (5 bases). Germline CDR1 SGHRS, CDR2 YFSETQ. The V end was cut by 4 bases, the J end by 8 bases, with 22 bases between. CDR3 size: 17 residues. The CDR3 sequence: CASSPLIGRRADSPLHF. The CDR3 nucleotides are TGCGCCAGCAGCCCCCTTATAGGGCGCAGGGCCGATTCACCCCTCCACTTT.

The rearrangement joins TRBV4-1 to TRBJ2-2; TRBD2 matches 8 bases. The trim removed 0 bases at V and 7 bases at J, leaving 10 bases unmatched. Germline V gives CDR1 MGHRA, CDR2 YSYEKL. The CDR3 loop spans 17 amino acids. The CDR3 bases are TGCGCCAGCAGCCAAGATCCCAGCGGGAGCCGTAACGGGGAGCTGTTTTTT. Protein sequence: CASSQDPSGSRNGELFF.

This rearrangement joins TRBV28 to TRBJ2-3; D is perhaps TRBD2 (6 bases). Trimming took 7 bases from V and 2 from J, leaving 13 bases between them. Germline assignment: CDR1 MDHEN and CDR2 SYDVKM. The CDR3 has 14 amino acids. CDR3 amino acids: CASKGGGDTDTQYF. The DNA for the CDR3 is TGTGCCAGCAAGGGTGGCGGGGACACAGATACGCAGTATTTT. The full variable domain, in which reference TRBV28 and TRBJ2-3 provide the parts outside the CDR3, is DVKVTQSSRYLVKRTGEKVFLECVQDMDHENMFWYRQDPGLGLRLIYFSYDVKMKEKGDIPEGYSVSREKKERFSLILESASTNQTSMYLCASKGGGDTDTQYFGPGTRLTVL.

CDR3 loop: CASSIGRMAVYTF. The CDR3 region has the DNA TGTGCCAGTAGTATAGGGAGGATGGCAGTCTACACCTTC. The chain combines TRBV19 with TRBJ1-2; D gene unclear. Germline V gene sequence: CDR1 LNHDA, CDR2 SQIVND (reference sequence). The CDR3 is 13 amino acids. Trimming shortened V by 1 base and J by 10 bases, and 13 bases separated the two germline ends. The full variable domain, its missing parts supplied by reference TRBV19 and TRBJ1-2, is DGGITQSPKYLFRKEGQNVTLSCEQNLNHDAMYWYRQDPGQGLRLIYYSQIVNDFQKGDIAEGYSVSREKKESFPLTVTSAQKNPTAFYLCASSIGRMAVYTFGSGTRLTVV.

The J gene is TRBJ2-1, the V gene TRBV28, with D tentatively TRBD2 (5 bases). V was shortened by 7 bases and J by 2 bases, with 9 bases between the two germline ends. This CDR3 contains 13 residues. Germline assignment: CDR1 MDHEN and CDR2 SYDVKM. The DNA of the CDR3 is TGTGCCAGCACCACCGGGGCCTACAATGAGCAGTTCTTC. It is translated as CASTTGAYNEQFF.

The chain has TRBV6-1 and TRBJ1-2; 8 bases match TRBD1. CDR1 and CDR2 from the germline V gene are MNHNS and SASEGT. J was trimmed by 4 bases and V by 4 bases; bases with no gene match: 2. The CDR3 has 13 residues. This CDR3 reads CASSVQGVYGYTF. CDR3 bases: TGTGCCAGCAGTGTACAGGGGGTCTATGGCTACACCTTC.

This clone was counted at least ten times. The chain employs TRBV4-1 and TRBJ1-6, with D perhaps TRBD1 (6 bases). From germline, CDR1 is MGHRA and CDR2 YSYEKL. There are 16 residues in the CDR3. V was trimmed by 1 base and J by 13 bases, leaving 20 bases between them. CDR3 sequence (DNA): TGCGCCAGCAGCCAAGTGGGTCAGGGGAACCCGCCGCCCCTCCACTTT. Protein: CASSQVGQGNPPPLHF.

The V gene is TRBV14, the J gene TRBJ2-3; 7 nucleotides align to TRBD1. The CDR3 has 14 residues. Unmatched junction bases numbered 7, after V lost 4 bases and J lost 6 bases. Germline V lookup: CDR1 SGHDN, CDR2 FVKESK. The DNA of the CDR3 is TGTGCCAGCAGCCCCCTGACAGGGCCGGATACGCAGTATTTT. Amino acids: CASSPLTGPDTQYF.

The chain combines TRBV19 with TRBJ2-1; TRBD1 matches at 10 bases. Trimming at V came to 3 bases and at J to 5 bases, leaving 7 bases not matched to a gene. CDR1 is LNHDA, CDR2 SQIVND, per germline (reference sequence). The CDR3 sequence is 16 residues long. CDR3 sequence: CASSILGTGANNEQFF. The CDR3 DNA sequence: TGTGCCAGTAGTATTCTGGGGACAGGGGCGAACAATGAGCAGTTCTTC.

This chain uses TRBV27 with TRBJ2-2; TRBD1 matches at 8 bases. Germline V gene sequence: CDR1 MNHEY, CDR2 SMNVEV (reference sequence). The CDR3 spans 17 residues. J gave up 4 bases and V 0 bases, and 7 bases lay outside the gene matches. The CDR3 nucleotides are TGTGCCAGCAGTTTATCCCCGACAGGGGTTGTCACCGGGGAGCTGTTTTTT. Translated, it gives CASSLSPTGVVTGELFF.

J is TRBJ2-2 and V is TRBV4-3, with 9 positions matching TRBD2. Germline CDR1 and CDR2: LGHNA and YSLEER. CDR3 length equals 18 residues. J lost 6 bases, V lost 0 bases, and 11 bases had no gene match. The CDR3: CASSQDQGREGAAGELFF. The DNA for the CDR3 is TGCGCCAGCAGCCAAGATCAGGGGCGGGAGGGCGCGGCCGGGGAGCTGTTTTTT.

The rearrangement uses TRBV11-2 and TRBJ1-1; D uncertain. V was shortened by 4 bases and J by 0 bases, with 9 bases between the two germline ends. Looked up from germline, CDR1 is SGHAT and CDR2 is FQNNGV. This CDR3 contains 14 residues. In nucleotides, the CDR3 is TGTGCCAGCAGCTCTGGCCTCATGAACACTGAAGCTTTCTTT. Its translation: CASSSGLMNTEAFF.

The genes are TRBV11-2 and TRBJ2-5, with 10 bases matching TRBD2. The CDR3 has 15 amino acids. Trimming cost V 2 bases and J 1 base; bases outside gene matches: 1. Germline CDR1 and CDR2: SGHAT and FQNNGV. The DNA of the CDR3 is TGTGCCAGCAGCTTACTAGCGGGAGCCCAAGAGACCCAGTACTTC. Its protein product is CASSLLAGAQETQYF.

The chain combines TRBV25-1 with TRBJ1-5; D is perhaps TRBD1 (5 bases). CDR1 is MGHDK, CDR2 SYGVNS, per germline. V was shortened by 2 bases and J by 6 bases, with 11 bases between the two germline ends. This CDR3 region has 14 residues. CDR3 loop: CASSEDSPPQPQHF. The CDR3 nucleotides read TGTGCCAGCAGTGAAGACAGCCCGCCTCAGCCCCAGCATTTT.

The gene calls are TRBV25-1 and TRBJ1-2, with TRBD1 as a possible D gene (5 bases). The germline V gene has CDR1 MGHDK and CDR2 SYGVNS. The CDR3 sequence is 15 residues long. The V gene lost 1 base and the J gene lost 4 bases, with 13 bases spanning the gap. The chain's CDR3 is CASSESGDGFYGYTF. DNA of the CDR3: TGTGCCAGCAGTGAATCGGGGGACGGATTCTATGGCTACACCTTC.

V and J are TRBV7-9 and TRBJ1-4; 7 bases agree with TRBD1. In germline, CDR1 is SEHNR, CDR2 FQNEAQ (reference sequence). The junction had 1 base not matched to a gene; V was cut back by 1 base and J by 5 bases. The CDR3 spans 14 residues. The CDR3 loop reads CASSLDRGNEKLFF. The CDR3 region has the DNA TGTGCCAGCAGCTTAGACAGGGGAAATGAAAAACTGTTTTTT.

V and J are TRBV9 and TRBJ2-3, with D unclear. Germline V gene data show CDR1 as SGDLS and CDR2 as YYNGEE. This CDR3 region has 15 residues. V lost 4 bases to trimming and J lost 6 bases, with 18 bases between them. The CDR3 region is CASSFTLGAQDTQYF. CDR3 bases: TGTGCCAGCAGCTTTACGCTAGGTGCCCAGGATACGCAGTATTTT.